A selection of T cell receptor beta chains follows, all from one sample in a study of patients and donors after allogeneic stem cell transplantation. TCRdb reprocessed the RT-PCR reads via MiXCR and lists one record per CDR3 protein. This sample has over 150,000 distinct CDR3 sequences, with less than 45% found just once. The sequenced sample was blood, either unsorted or a sorted T cell fraction (not recorded which). The receptors come from a human donor who was either an allogeneic HSCT recipient or a stem cell or donor lymphocyte infusion donor (not recorded which). It is not recorded whose cells these are; they may come from a transplant donor. Each CDR3 is given with its conserved first and last residue. Each record gives: V gene, clone size, J gene, D gene, CDR3 protein, CDR3 DNA. The D gene is left open where the match is weak. A row's size may be missing; if present it is once, few, many or a size class.

v_call: TRBV29-1; clone_size: few; j_call: TRBJ1-2; d_call: .; cdr3_aa: CSVEGDYGYTF; cdr3_nt: TGCAGCGTTGAGGGGGACTATGGCTACACCTTC
v_call: TRBV9; clone_size: few; j_call: TRBJ2-3; d_call: TRBD2; cdr3_aa: CASSPRSGGPPTDTQYF; cdr3_nt: TGTGCCAGCAGCCCCCGGTCGGGGGGGCCCCCCACAGATACGCAGTATTTT
v_call: TRBV4-1; clone_size: .; j_call: TRBJ2-3; d_call: .; cdr3_aa: CASSHPATDTQYF; cdr3_nt: TGCGCCAGCAGCCACCCGGCTACAGATACGCAGTATTTT
v_call: TRBV12-3/TRBV12-4; clone_size: .; j_call: TRBJ2-7; d_call: TRBD1; cdr3_aa: CASSAGQASYEQYF; cdr3_nt: TGTGCCAGCAGTGCGGGACAGGCCTCCTACGAGCAGTACTTC
v_call: TRBV7-8; clone_size: few; j_call: TRBJ1-1; d_call: .; cdr3_aa: CASSLGEGSEAFF; cdr3_nt: TGTGCCAGCAGCTTAGGGGAGGGATCTGAAGCTTTCTTT
v_call: TRBV9; clone_size: few; j_call: TRBJ1-2; d_call: .; cdr3_aa: CASSVGNGYTF; cdr3_nt: TGTGCCAGCAGCGTCGGGAACGGCTACACCTTC
v_call: TRBV21-1; clone_size: .; j_call: TRBJ1-1; d_call: .; cdr3_aa: CASSKGTRGIRRHTEAFF; cdr3_nt: TGTGCCAGCAGCAAAGGCACGAGGGGAATCCGTCGTCACACTGAAGCTTTCTTT
v_call: TRBV5-1; clone_size: .; j_call: TRBJ1-1; d_call: .; cdr3_aa: CASSFRSPGDPEAFF; cdr3_nt: TGCGCCAGCAGCTTTCGTTCGCCGGGGGACCCAGAAGCTTTCTTT
v_call: TRBV4-3; clone_size: few; j_call: TRBJ1-4; d_call: .; cdr3_aa: CASSQTQGEKLFF; cdr3_nt: TGCGCCAGCAGCCAGACCCAGGGCGAAAAACTGTTTTTT
v_call: TRBV19; clone_size: few; j_call: TRBJ1-1; d_call: .; cdr3_aa: CASSAGTPNTEAFF; cdr3_nt: TGTGCCAGTAGTGCCGGGACACCAAACACTGAAGCTTTCTTT
v_call: TRBV6-5; clone_size: .; j_call: TRBJ2-7; d_call: .; cdr3_aa: CASSYGSTEDEQYF; cdr3_nt: TGTGCCAGCAGCTATGGGTCCACCGAAGACGAGCAGTACTTC
v_call: TRBV6-5; clone_size: .; j_call: TRBJ2-3; d_call: .; cdr3_aa: CASSDRTGDTQYF; cdr3_nt: TGTGCCAGCAGTGACCGAACAGGCGATACGCAGTATTTT
v_call: TRBV20-1; clone_size: .; j_call: TRBJ2-5; d_call: .; cdr3_aa: CSAREAWEETQYF; cdr3_nt: TGCAGTGCTAGAGAGGCGTGGGAAGAGACCCAGTACTTC
v_call: TRBV7-7; clone_size: .; j_call: TRBJ1-1; d_call: .; cdr3_aa: CASSPSSTVLNTEAFF; cdr3_nt: TGTGCCAGCAGCCCCTCCTCGACAGTATTGAACACTGAAGCTTTCTTT
v_call: TRBV6-1; clone_size: .; j_call: TRBJ1-5; d_call: .; cdr3_aa: CASTGRNQPQHF; cdr3_nt: TGTGCCAGCACGGGGAGGAATCAGCCCCAGCATTTT
v_call: TRBV12-3/TRBV12-4; clone_size: .; j_call: TRBJ1-3; d_call: .; cdr3_aa: CASSFRMLDSGNTIYF; cdr3_nt: TGTGCCAGCAGTTTCAGGATGCTGGACTCTGGAAACACCATATATTTT
v_call: TRBV9; clone_size: .; j_call: TRBJ2-3; d_call: TRBD2; cdr3_aa: CASSSRLAGGNTDTQYF; cdr3_nt: TGTGCCAGCAGCTCCAGACTAGCGGGGGGCAACACAGATACGCAGTATTTT
v_call: TRBV5-1; clone_size: .; j_call: TRBJ1-1; d_call: .; cdr3_aa: CASSPGINTEAFF; cdr3_nt: TGCGCCAGCAGCCCTGGAATTAACACTGAAGCTTTCTTT
v_call: TRBV29-1; clone_size: .; j_call: TRBJ2-4; d_call: .; cdr3_aa: CSVVPGNKNIQYF; cdr3_nt: TGCAGCGTTGTCCCCGGGAACAAAAACATTCAGTACTTC
v_call: TRBV7-2; clone_size: .; j_call: TRBJ2-3; d_call: .; cdr3_aa: CASSLVFRGRITTDTQYF; cdr3_nt: TGTGCCAGCAGCTTAGTTTTCCGGGGGCGAATAACCACAGATACGCAGTATTTT
v_call: TRBV2; clone_size: .; j_call: TRBJ2-7; d_call: .; cdr3_aa: CASSDPVDIYEQYF; cdr3_nt: TGTGCCAGCAGTGACCCTGTGGACATTTACGAGCAGTACTTC
v_call: TRBV7-2; clone_size: .; j_call: TRBJ2-2; d_call: .; cdr3_aa: CASSPGTLSTGELFF; cdr3_nt: TGTGCCAGCAGCCCCGGGACCCTTTCCACCGGGGAGCTGTTTTTT
v_call: TRBV27; clone_size: .; j_call: TRBJ2-5; d_call: .; cdr3_aa: CASSLSRETQYF; cdr3_nt: TGTGCCAGCAGTTTATCAAGGGAGACCCAGTACTTC
v_call: TRBV29-1; clone_size: few; j_call: TRBJ1-1; d_call: .; cdr3_aa: CSVEAGERFF; cdr3_nt: TGCAGCGTTGAAGCAGGGGAGAGGTTCTTT
v_call: TRBV12-3/TRBV12-4; clone_size: few; j_call: TRBJ1-1; d_call: .; cdr3_aa: CASSYVEAFF; cdr3_nt: TGTGCCAGCAGTTACGTTGAAGCTTTCTTT
v_call: TRBV7-9; clone_size: .; j_call: TRBJ2-1; d_call: .; cdr3_aa: CASSLLTEQFF; cdr3_nt: TGTGCCAGCAGCTTACTAACGGAGCAGTTCTTC
v_call: TRBV27; clone_size: .; j_call: TRBJ1-5; d_call: .; cdr3_aa: CASSPPFLAQPQHF; cdr3_nt: TGTGCCAGCAGCCCCCCCTTTCTTGCTCAGCCCCAGCATTTT
v_call: TRBV28; clone_size: .; j_call: TRBJ2-7; d_call: .; cdr3_aa: CASSFQGPYEQYF; cdr3_nt: TGTGCCAGCAGTTTTCAGGGCCCCTACGAGCAGTACTTC
v_call: TRBV27; clone_size: .; j_call: TRBJ2-1; d_call: .; cdr3_aa: CASRALYSSYNEQFF; cdr3_nt: TGTGCCAGCAGGGCCCTCTACAGCTCCTACAATGAGCAGTTCTTC
v_call: TRBV7-9; clone_size: .; j_call: TRBJ1-2; d_call: TRBD1; cdr3_aa: CASSLALTGSDYGYTF; cdr3_nt: TGTGCCAGCAGCTTAGCGTTGACAGGGTCGGACTATGGCTACACCTTC
v_call: TRBV4-3; clone_size: few; j_call: TRBJ2-2; d_call: TRBD1; cdr3_aa: CASSRSGTGGSGELFF; cdr3_nt: TGCGCCAGCAGCCGCTCCGGGACAGGCGGGTCCGGGGAGCTGTTTTTT
v_call: TRBV29-1; clone_size: .; j_call: TRBJ2-1; d_call: TRBD1; cdr3_aa: CSVATGTGINEQFF; cdr3_nt: TGCAGCGTTGCAACCGGGACAGGGATCAATGAGCAGTTCTTC
v_call: TRBV5-1; clone_size: .; j_call: TRBJ2-1; d_call: TRBD2; cdr3_aa: CASSLGLAGVVEQFF; cdr3_nt: TGCGCCAGCAGCTTGGGACTAGCGGGAGTAGTTGAGCAGTTCTTC
v_call: TRBV4-1; clone_size: .; j_call: TRBJ2-1; d_call: TRBD2; cdr3_aa: CASSHPGLARPYNEQFF; cdr3_nt: TGCGCCAGCAGCCATCCCGGACTAGCACGCCCCTACAATGAGCAGTTCTTC
v_call: TRBV9; clone_size: .; j_call: TRBJ1-4; d_call: .; cdr3_aa: CASSETGNEKLFF; cdr3_nt: TGTGCCAGCAGCGAGACAGGAAATGAAAAACTGTTTTTT
v_call: TRBV5-4; clone_size: .; j_call: TRBJ1-2; d_call: TRBD1; cdr3_aa: CASSYRQGGNYGYTF; cdr3_nt: TGTGCCAGCAGCTACCGACAGGGCGGCAACTATGGCTACACCTTC
v_call: TRBV29-1; clone_size: .; j_call: TRBJ2-3; d_call: .; cdr3_aa: CSVEVSRTDTQYF; cdr3_nt: TGCAGCGTTGAAGTCAGCCGCACAGATACGCAGTATTTT
v_call: TRBV20-1; clone_size: .; j_call: TRBJ1-1; d_call: .; cdr3_aa: CSARPGDSNTEAFF; cdr3_nt: TGCAGTGCTAGACCCGGGGATTCGAACACTGAAGCTTTCTTT
v_call: TRBV4-2; clone_size: few; j_call: TRBJ1-1; d_call: TRBD1; cdr3_aa: CASSQGIRGTEAFF; cdr3_nt: TGTGCCAGCAGCCAAGGTATCAGGGGGACTGAAGCTTTCTTT
v_call: TRBV20-1; clone_size: .; j_call: TRBJ2-3; d_call: .; cdr3_aa: CSASFQGNNQPQYF; cdr3_nt: TGCAGTGCTAGTTTTCAGGGAAACAATCAGCCCCAGTATTTT
v_call: TRBV12-3/TRBV12-4; clone_size: few; j_call: TRBJ1-2; d_call: .; cdr3_aa: CASTLGGAYGYTF; cdr3_nt: TGTGCCAGCACCCTGGGAGGGGCTTATGGCTACACCTTC
v_call: TRBV7-9; clone_size: .; j_call: TRBJ1-1; d_call: .; cdr3_aa: CASSSEGGFNTEAFF; cdr3_nt: TGTGCCAGCAGCTCCGAGGGGGGCTTTAACACTGAAGCTTTCTTT
v_call: TRBV7-8; clone_size: few; j_call: TRBJ1-5; d_call: .; cdr3_aa: CASSLKGLGGQPQHF; cdr3_nt: TGTGCCAGCAGCCTCAAAGGGCTAGGAGGTCAGCCCCAGCATTTT
v_call: TRBV12-3/TRBV12-4; clone_size: .; j_call: TRBJ2-5; d_call: .; cdr3_aa: CASSSFMGRETQYF; cdr3_nt: TGTGCCAGCAGTTCGTTCATGGGGAGAGAGACCCAGTACTTC
v_call: TRBV14; clone_size: few; j_call: TRBJ2-1; d_call: TRBD2; cdr3_aa: CASSLLAELYNEQFF; cdr3_nt: TGTGCCAGCAGCCTTCTAGCGGAACTCTACAATGAGCAGTTCTTC
v_call: TRBV29-1; clone_size: few; j_call: TRBJ2-3; d_call: .; cdr3_aa: CSVEFQGPDTQYF; cdr3_nt: TGCAGCGTTGAGTTTCAGGGCCCAGATACGCAGTATTTT
v_call: TRBV5-6; clone_size: .; j_call: TRBJ2-2; d_call: .; cdr3_aa: CASSLDPGITGELFF; cdr3_nt: TGTGCCAGCAGCTTGGATCCAGGGATAACCGGGGAGCTGTTTTTT
v_call: TRBV29-1; clone_size: .; j_call: TRBJ2-7; d_call: TRBD1; cdr3_aa: CSVGLTGAGEQYF; cdr3_nt: TGCAGCGTTGGTCTCACAGGGGCTGGCGAGCAGTACTTC
v_call: TRBV9; clone_size: .; j_call: TRBJ2-7; d_call: TRBD1; cdr3_aa: CASGGTGDFYEQYF; cdr3_nt: TGTGCCAGCGGAGGGACAGGGGATTTCTACGAGCAGTACTTC